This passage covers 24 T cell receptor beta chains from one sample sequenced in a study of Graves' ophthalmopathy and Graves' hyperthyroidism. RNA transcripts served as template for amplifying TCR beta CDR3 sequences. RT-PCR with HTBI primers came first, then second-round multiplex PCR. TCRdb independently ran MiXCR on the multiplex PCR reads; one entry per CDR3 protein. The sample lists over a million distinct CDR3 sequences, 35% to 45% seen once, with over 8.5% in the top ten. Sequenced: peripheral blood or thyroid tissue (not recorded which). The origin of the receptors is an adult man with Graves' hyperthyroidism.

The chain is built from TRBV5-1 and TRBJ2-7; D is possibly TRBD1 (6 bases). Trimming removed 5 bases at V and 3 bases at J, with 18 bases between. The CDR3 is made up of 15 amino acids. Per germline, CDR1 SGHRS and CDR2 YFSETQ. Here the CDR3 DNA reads TGCGCCAGCAGGCTAGAAAGGGGGTCCAACTACGAGCAGTACTTC. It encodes CASRLERGSNYEQYF. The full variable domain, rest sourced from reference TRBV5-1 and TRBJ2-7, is KAGVTQTPRYLIKTRGQQVTLSCSPISGHRSVSWYQQTPGQGLQFLFEYFSETQRNKGNFPGRFSGRQFSNSRSEMNVSTLELGDSALYLCASRLERGSNYEQYFGPGTRLTVT.

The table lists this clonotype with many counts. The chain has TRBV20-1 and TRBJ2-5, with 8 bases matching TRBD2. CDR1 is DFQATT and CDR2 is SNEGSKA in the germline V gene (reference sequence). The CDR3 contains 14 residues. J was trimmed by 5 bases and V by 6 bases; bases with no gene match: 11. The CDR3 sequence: CSAPAGGAWETQYF. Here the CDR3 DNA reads TGCAGTGCCCCCGCGGGGGGCGCATGGGAGACCCAGTACTTC.

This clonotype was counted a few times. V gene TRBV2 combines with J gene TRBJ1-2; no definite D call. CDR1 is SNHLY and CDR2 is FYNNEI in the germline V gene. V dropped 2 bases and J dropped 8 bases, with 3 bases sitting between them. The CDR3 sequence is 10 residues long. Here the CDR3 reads CASSEQGYTF. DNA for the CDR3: TGTGCCAGCAGTGAACAGGGCTACACCTTC.

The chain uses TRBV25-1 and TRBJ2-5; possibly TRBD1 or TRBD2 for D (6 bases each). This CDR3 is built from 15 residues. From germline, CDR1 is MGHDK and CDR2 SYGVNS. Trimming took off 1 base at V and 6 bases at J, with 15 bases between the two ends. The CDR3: CASSESRGAEKTQYF. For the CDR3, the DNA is TGTGCCAGCAGTGAATCTAGGGGGGCGGAAAAGACCCAGTACTTC. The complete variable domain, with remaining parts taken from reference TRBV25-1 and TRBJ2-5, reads EADIYQTPRYLVIGTGKKITLECSQTMGHDKMYWYQQDPGMELHLIHYSYGVNSTEKGDLSSESTVSRIRTEHFPLTLESARPSHTSQYLCASSESRGAEKTQYFGPGTRLLVL.

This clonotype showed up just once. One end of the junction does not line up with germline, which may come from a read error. The CDR3 nucleotides read TGTGCCAGCAGCGTAGCTACTAGTGGGACAGTAAATCAAGAGACCCAGTGCTTC. Translation gives CASSVATSGTVNQETQCF. The chain carries TRBV9 and TRBJ2-5; 7 bases fit TRBD1. Per germline, CDR1 SGDLS and CDR2 YYNGEE. The CDR3 has 18 amino acids.

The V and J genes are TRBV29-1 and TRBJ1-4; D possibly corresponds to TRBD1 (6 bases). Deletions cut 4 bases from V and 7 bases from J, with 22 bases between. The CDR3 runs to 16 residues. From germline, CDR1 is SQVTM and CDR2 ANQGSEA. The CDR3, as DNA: TGCAGCGTTGGACAGGCAAGTATGGAGTTTGGTGAAAAACTGTTTTTT. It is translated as CSVGQASMEFGEKLFF.

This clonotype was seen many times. CDR3 protein: CASSLAGGIGRETQYF. CDR3 DNA: TGTGCCAGCAGCTTGGCCGGGGGCATTGGCCGAGAGACCCAGTACTTC. The chain is built from TRBV7-6 and TRBJ2-5; D may match TRBD1 or TRBD2 (6 bases each). The germline V gene has CDR1 SGHVS and CDR2 FNYEAQ. This CDR3 has 16 residues. The V and J ends lost 3 bases and 4 bases respectively, with 18 bases between them.

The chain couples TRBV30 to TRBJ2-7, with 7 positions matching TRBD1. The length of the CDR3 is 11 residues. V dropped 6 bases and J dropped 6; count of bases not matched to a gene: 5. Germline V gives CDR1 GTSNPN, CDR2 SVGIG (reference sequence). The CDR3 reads CACTGVGEQYF. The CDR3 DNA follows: TGTGCCTGTACAGGGGTAGGCGAGCAGTACTTC.

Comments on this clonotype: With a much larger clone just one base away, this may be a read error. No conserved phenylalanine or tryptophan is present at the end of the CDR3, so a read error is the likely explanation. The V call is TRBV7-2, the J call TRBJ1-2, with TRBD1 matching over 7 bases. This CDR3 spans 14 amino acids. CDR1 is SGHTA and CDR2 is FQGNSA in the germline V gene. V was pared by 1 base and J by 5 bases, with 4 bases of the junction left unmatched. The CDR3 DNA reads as TGTGCCAGCAGCTTAGTGGCAGGGGGGTATGGCTACACCCTC. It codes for CASSLVAGGYGYTL.

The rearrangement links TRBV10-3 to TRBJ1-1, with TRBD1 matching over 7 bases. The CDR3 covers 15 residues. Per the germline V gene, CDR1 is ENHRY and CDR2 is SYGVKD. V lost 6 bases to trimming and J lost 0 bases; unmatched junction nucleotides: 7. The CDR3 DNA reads TGTGCCATCAGACAGGGGCGTGGAGTGAACACTGAAGCTTTCTTT. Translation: CAIRQGRGVNTEAFF.

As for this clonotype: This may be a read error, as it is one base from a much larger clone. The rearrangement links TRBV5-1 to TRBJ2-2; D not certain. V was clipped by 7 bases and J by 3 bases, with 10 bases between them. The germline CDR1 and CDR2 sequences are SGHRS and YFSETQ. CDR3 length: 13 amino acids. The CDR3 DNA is TGCGCCAGCGGCCCGCAGCACACCGGGGAGCTGTTTTTT. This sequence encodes CASGPQHTGELFF.

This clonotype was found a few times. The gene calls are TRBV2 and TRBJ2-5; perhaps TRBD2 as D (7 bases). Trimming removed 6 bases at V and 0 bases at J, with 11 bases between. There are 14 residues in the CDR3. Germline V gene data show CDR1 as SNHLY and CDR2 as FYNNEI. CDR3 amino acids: CASSRGADQETQYF. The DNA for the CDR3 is TGTGCCAGCAGCCGGGGGGCAGACCAAGAGACCCAGTACTTC.

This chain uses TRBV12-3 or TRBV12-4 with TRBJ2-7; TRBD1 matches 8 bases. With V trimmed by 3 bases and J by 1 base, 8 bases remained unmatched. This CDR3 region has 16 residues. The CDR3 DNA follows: TGTGCCAGCAGTTTTCTTCGGACAGGGTCTTCCTACGAGCAGTACTTC. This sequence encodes CASSFLRTGSSYEQYF.

CDR3 DNA sequence: TGTGCCAGCAGCTCACATTCACGTGGGACGGTTAACACTGAAGCTTTCTTT. It is translated as CASSSHSRGTVNTEAFF. The chain uses TRBV11-2 and TRBJ1-1, with D possibly TRBD1 on 5 matching bases. The ends were cut back, 4 bases at V and 2 bases at J, with 20 bases in the middle. Germline CDR1 is SGHAT and CDR2 is FQNNGV. The CDR3 length is 17 residues.

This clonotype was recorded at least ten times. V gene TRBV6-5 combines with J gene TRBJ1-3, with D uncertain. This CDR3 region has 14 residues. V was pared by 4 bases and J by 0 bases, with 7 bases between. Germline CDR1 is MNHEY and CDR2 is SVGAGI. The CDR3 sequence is CASSSVNSGNTIYF. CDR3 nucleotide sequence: TGTGCCAGCAGTTCCGTCAACTCTGGAAACACCATATATTTT.

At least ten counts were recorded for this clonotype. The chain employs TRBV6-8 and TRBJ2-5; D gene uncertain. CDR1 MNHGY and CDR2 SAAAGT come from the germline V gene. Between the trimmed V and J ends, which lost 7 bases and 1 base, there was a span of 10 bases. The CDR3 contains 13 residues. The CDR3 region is CASICQIQETQYF. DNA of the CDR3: TGTGCCAGCATATGTCAGATCCAAGAGACCCAGTACTTC.

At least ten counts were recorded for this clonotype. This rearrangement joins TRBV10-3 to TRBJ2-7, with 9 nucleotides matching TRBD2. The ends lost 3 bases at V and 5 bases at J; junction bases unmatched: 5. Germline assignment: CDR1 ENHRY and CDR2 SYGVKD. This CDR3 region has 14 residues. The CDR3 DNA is TGTGCCATCAGTGAAGGTAGCGGGAGCCACGAGCAGTACTTC. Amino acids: CAISEGSGSHEQYF.

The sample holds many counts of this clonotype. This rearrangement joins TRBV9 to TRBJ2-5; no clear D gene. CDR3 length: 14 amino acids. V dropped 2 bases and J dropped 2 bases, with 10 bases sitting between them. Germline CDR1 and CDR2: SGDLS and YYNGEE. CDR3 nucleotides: TGTGCCAGCAGCGTGTCGGCGGTTCAAGAGACCCAGTACTTC. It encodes CASSVSAVQETQYF.

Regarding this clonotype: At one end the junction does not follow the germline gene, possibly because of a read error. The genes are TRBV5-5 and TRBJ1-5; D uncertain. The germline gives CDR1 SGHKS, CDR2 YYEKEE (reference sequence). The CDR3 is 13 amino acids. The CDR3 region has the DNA TGTGCCAGCAGCCTAACTGTTCCAGGCCCCCGGCATTTT. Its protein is CASSLTVPGPRHF.

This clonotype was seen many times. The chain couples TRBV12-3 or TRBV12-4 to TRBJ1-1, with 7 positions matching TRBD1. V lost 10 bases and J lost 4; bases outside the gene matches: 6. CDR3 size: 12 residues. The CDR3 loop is CATTGVGTEAFF. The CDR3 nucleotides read TGTGCCACCACAGGGGTGGGCACTGAAGCTTTCTTT.

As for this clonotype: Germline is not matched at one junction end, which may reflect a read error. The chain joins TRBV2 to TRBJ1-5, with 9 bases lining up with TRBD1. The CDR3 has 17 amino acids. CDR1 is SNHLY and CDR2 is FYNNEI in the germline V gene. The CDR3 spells CASSLSIQGASNQPQRF. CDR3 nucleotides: TGTGCCAGCAGTTTATCGATACAGGGGGCTAGCAATCAGCCCCAGCGTTTT.

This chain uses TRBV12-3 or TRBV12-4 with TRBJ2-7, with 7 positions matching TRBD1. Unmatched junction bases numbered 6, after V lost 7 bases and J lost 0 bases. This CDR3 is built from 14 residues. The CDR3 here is CASNIGQVSYEQYF. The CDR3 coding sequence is TGTGCCAGCAACATCGGACAGGTCTCCTACGAGCAGTACTTC.

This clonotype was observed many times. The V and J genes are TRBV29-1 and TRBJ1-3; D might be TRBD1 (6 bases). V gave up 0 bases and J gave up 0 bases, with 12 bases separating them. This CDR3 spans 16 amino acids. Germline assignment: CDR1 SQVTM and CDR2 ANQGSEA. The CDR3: CSVEDRGTYSGNTIYF. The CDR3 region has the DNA TGCAGCGTTGAAGATCGCGGGACATACTCTGGAAACACCATATATTTT.

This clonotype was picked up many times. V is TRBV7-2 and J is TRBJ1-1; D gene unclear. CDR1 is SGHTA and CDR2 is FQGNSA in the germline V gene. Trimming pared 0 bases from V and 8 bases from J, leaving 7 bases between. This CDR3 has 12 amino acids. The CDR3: CASSLAQTEAFF. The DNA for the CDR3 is TGTGCCAGCAGCTTAGCTCAGACAGAAGCTTTCTTT.